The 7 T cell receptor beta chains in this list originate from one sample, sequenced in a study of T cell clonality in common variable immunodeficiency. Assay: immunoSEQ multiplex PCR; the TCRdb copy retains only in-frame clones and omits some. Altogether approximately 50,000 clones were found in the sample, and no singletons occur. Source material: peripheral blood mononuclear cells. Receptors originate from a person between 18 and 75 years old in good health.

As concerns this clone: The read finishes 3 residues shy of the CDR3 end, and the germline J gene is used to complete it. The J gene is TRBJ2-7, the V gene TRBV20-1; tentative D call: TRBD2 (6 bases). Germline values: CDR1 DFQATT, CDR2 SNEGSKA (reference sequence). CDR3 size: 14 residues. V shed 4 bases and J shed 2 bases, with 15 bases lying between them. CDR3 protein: CSATNRDWTYEQYF. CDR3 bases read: TGCAGTGCTACAAACCGGGACTGGACCTACGAG.

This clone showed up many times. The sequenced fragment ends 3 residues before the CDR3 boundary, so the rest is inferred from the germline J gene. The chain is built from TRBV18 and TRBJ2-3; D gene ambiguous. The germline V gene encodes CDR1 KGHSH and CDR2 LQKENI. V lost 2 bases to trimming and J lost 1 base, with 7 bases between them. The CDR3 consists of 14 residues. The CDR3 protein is CASSPAPGTDTQYF. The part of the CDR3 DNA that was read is TGTGCCAGCTCACCAGCCCCGGGCACAGATACG.

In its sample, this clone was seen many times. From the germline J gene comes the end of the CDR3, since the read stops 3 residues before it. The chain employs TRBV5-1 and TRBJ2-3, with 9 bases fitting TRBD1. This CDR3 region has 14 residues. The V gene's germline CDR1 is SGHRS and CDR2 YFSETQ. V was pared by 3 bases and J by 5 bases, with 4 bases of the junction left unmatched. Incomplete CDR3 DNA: TGCGCCAGCAGCTACGGGACAGGGAGAGATACG. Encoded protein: CASSYGTGRDT. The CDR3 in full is CASSYGTGRDTQYF. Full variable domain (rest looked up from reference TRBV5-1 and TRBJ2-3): KAGVTQTPRYLIKTRGQQVTLSCSPISGHRSVSWYQQTPGQGLQFLFEYFSETQRNKGNFPGRFSGRQFSNSRSEMNVSTLELGDSALYLCASSYGTGRDTQYFGPGTRLTVL.

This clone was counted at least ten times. The CDR3 loop reads CSVTGTSGFDEQFF. CDR3 DNA (partial): TGCAGCGTTACTGGGACTAGCGGGTTCGATGAG. The V and J genes are TRBV29-1 and TRBJ2-1, with 12 bases lining up with TRBD2. The read terminates 3 residues ahead of where the CDR3 ends, so the germline J gene completes it. The CDR3 consists of 14 residues. V was pared by 5 bases and J by 8 bases, with 7 bases of the junction left unmatched. Germline CDR1 is SQVTM and CDR2 is ANQGSEA.

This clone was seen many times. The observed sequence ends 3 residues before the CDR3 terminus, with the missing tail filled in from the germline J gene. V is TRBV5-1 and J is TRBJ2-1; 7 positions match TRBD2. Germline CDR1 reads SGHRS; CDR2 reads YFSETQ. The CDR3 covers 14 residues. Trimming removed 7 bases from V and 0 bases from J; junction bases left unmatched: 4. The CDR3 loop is CASEPGGSYNEQFF. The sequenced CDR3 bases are TGCGCCAGCGAACCGGGGGGCTCCTACAATGAG.

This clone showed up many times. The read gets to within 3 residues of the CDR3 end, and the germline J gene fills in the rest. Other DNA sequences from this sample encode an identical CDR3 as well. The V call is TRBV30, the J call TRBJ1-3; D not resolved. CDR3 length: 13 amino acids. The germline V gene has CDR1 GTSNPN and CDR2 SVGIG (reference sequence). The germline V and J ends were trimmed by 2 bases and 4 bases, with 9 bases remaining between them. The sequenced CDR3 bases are TGTGCCTGGAGTTCTCAACAGGGAAACACC. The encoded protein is CAWSSQQGNT. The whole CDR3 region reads CAWSSQQGNTIYF. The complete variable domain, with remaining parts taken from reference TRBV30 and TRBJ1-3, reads SQTIHQWPATLVQPVGSPLSLECTVEGTSNPNLYWYRQAAGRGLQLLFYSVGIGQISSEVPQNLSASRPQDRQFILSSKKLLLSDSGFYLCAWSSQQGNTIYFGEGSWLTVV.

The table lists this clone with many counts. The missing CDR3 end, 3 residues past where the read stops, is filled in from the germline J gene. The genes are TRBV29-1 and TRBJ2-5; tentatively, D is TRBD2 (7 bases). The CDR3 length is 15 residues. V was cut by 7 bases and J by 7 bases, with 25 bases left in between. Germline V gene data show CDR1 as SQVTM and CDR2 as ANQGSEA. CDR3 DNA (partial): TGCAGCGCCGAGGGGGGGGGCGGGATCTCCCGGACC. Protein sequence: CSAEGGGGISRT. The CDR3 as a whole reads CSAEGGGGISRTQYF.